This T cell receptor beta chain was observed in a study of molecular identifiers for immune sequencing clone quantification. This clonotype was recorded at least ten times. Germline lookup yields CDR1 KGHSY and CDR2 FQNENV. There are 14 residues in the CDR3. V dropped 4 bases and J dropped 1 base, with 10 bases sitting between them. Libraries of naive CD8 cells were prepared from approximately 20,000 to 1,000,000 sorted cells using 10%, 30% or 50% RNA. The authors sorted naive CD8 T cells as CD8+CD4-CCR7+CD45RA+. TCRdb reprocessed the PCR reads via MiXCR and lists one record per CDR3 protein. The sample lists under 800,000 distinct CDR3 sequences, roughly 23% occurring once.

The chain joins TRBV16 to TRBJ1-1; D call uncertain. Sequenced sample: naive CD8+ T cells from blood, with Jurkat cell RNA spiked in. Subset defined: FACS-sorted CD8+CD4-CCR7+CD45RA+ naive T cells. The receptor's source is a human donor in good health. Some libraries in this study had Jurkat cell RNA spiked in. The CDR3 coding sequence is TGTGCCAGCAGCCGGTCCAACGGGAACACTGAAGCTTTCTTT. Translation: CASSRSNGNTEAFF.